The 22 T cell receptor beta chains listed next were all sequenced from one sample in a study of T cells in women clearing cervical HPV infection. Method: immunoSEQ multiplex PCR; TCRdb's copy keeps in-frame clones and lacks some. Its listing shows some 24,000 clones. Sequenced: blood buffy coat. These receptors all stem from a woman between 18 and 70 years old with a cervical HPV16 infection that either progressed to CIN3+ or cleared (not recorded which).

A word on this clone: The read terminates 3 residues before the CDR3 end, so the remaining end is supplied by the germline J gene. The V and J genes are TRBV7-9 and TRBJ1-1; 7 positions match TRBD1. CDR3 length: 14 amino acids. From germline, CDR1 is SEHNR and CDR2 FQNEAQ (reference sequence). V lost 5 bases, J lost 4 bases, and 7 bases stayed unmatched. CDR3 in amino acids: CASSRQQGSTEAFF. The DNA read from the CDR3 is TGTGCCAGCAGCCGGCAACAGGGGAGCACTGAA.

Worth noting for this clone: The read terminates 3 residues ahead of where the CDR3 ends, so the germline J gene completes it. The chain employs TRBV2 and TRBJ1-2; D perhaps matches TRBD1 (6 bases). V was shortened by 0 bases and J by 7 bases, with 18 bases between the two germline ends. Germline CDR1 reads SNHLY; CDR2 reads FYNNEI. The CDR3 is 16 amino acids. CDR3 residues: CASSEARDTFFSGYTF. CDR3 DNA, as far as it was read: TGTGCCAGCAGTGAAGCGCGGGACACGTTTTTTAGTGGC.

With respect to this clone: Compared with germline, one end of the junction differs, possibly owing to a read error. Coverage ceases 3 residues before the CDR3 finishes, and the germline J gene fills in the end. The V call is TRBV5-1, the J call TRBJ1-6, with 9 positions matching TRBD1. Germline V lookup: CDR1 SGHRS, CDR2 YFSETQ. CDR3 size: 15 residues. CDR3 DNA, as far as it was read: TGCGCCAGCAGATTGGACAGGGGCGAATATTCACCC. This translates into CASRLDRGEYSP. In full, the CDR3 is CASRLDRGEYSPLHF.

As for this clone: The read stops 3 residues short of the end of the CDR3; the missing end is completed from the germline J gene. This sequence joins TRBV7-9 and TRBJ1-2; no clear D gene. The CDR3 is 11 amino acids. The V gene's germline CDR1 is SEHNR and CDR2 FQNEAQ (reference sequence). CDR3 DNA (partial): TGTGCCAGCAGCTTAAAGAGCGAC. Translation gives CASSLKSD. The whole CDR3 sequence reads CASSLKSDYTF.

Concerning this clone: Sequencing ends 3 residues short of the CDR3 end; the germline J gene provides the rest. This sequence joins TRBV6-4 and TRBJ2-1, with 9 bases matching TRBD1. The V and J ends lost 0 bases and 4 bases, in that order; junction bases with no gene match: 4. Germline V CDR1 and CDR2: MRHNA, SNTAGT. The length of the CDR3 is 16 residues. The CDR3 here is CASSDSVGTGYNEQFF. The covered CDR3 bases are TGTGCCAGCAGTGACTCTGTCGGGACAGGGTACAATGAG.

With respect to this clone: The sequenced fragment ends 3 residues before the CDR3 boundary, so the rest is inferred from the germline J gene. The genes are TRBV19 and TRBJ1-2; D possibly corresponds to TRBD1 (5 bases). Germline V lookup: CDR1 LNHDA, CDR2 SQIVND (reference sequence). CDR3 size: 13 residues. The CDR3 region is CASKREGYGDYTF. The covered CDR3 bases are TGTGCCAGTAAGCGGGAGGGGTATGGCGAC.

As concerns this clone: The DNA ends 3 residues before the CDR3 does, and the rest of the CDR3 is filled in from the germline J gene. The rearrangement joins TRBV19 to TRBJ1-2; tentative D call: TRBD1 (6 bases). Germline CDR1 is LNHDA and CDR2 is SQIVND (reference sequence). The CDR3 has 17 amino acids. Trimming shortened V by 7 bases and J by 5 bases, and 26 bases separated the two germline ends. CDR3 DNA, as far as it was read: TGTGCCAGTACGAAGGGGGACCGCGGGTCCTCAGCATATGGC. Amino acids: CASTKGDRGSSAYG. The full CDR3 protein is CASTKGDRGSSAYGYTF.

On this clone: The sequenced fragment ends 3 residues before the CDR3 boundary, so the rest is inferred from the germline J gene. The V and J genes are TRBV19 and TRBJ1-2, with TRBD1 as a possible D gene (5 bases). Germline V gene lookup returns CDR1 LNHDA and CDR2 SQIVND (reference sequence). The length of the CDR3 is 16 residues. CDR3 DNA (partial): TGTGCCAGTAGTTCGGGACTTAGGGTAGGTGGCAATGAC. Protein: CASSSGLRVGGND. The whole CDR3 is CASSSGLRVGGNDYTF. The whole variable domain, remainder taken from reference TRBV19 and TRBJ1-2, is DGGITQSPKYLFRKEGQNVTLSCEQNLNHDAMYWYRQDPGQGLRLIYYSQIVNDFQKGDIAEGYSVSREKKESFPLTVTSAQKNPTAFYLCASSSGLRVGGNDYTFGSGTRLTVV.

On this clone itself: Read data end 3 residues before the CDR3 end; the end is taken from the germline J gene. This chain uses TRBV5-1 with TRBJ2-7; TRBD2 matches at 7 bases. CDR3 length equals 15 residues. J was trimmed by 4 bases and V by 1 base; bases with no gene match: 8. In germline, CDR1 is SGHRS, CDR2 YFSETQ. Partial CDR3 DNA: TGCGCCAGCAGCTTGCCAGGCGGGAGTATTTACGAG. It is translated as CASSLPGGSIYE. The full CDR3 sequence reads CASSLPGGSIYEQYF. Drawing the rest from reference TRBV5-1 and TRBJ2-7, the complete variable domain is KAGVTQTPRYLIKTRGQQVTLSCSPISGHRSVSWYQQTPGQGLQFLFEYFSETQRNKGNFPGRFSGRQFSNSRSEMNVSTLELGDSALYLCASSLPGGSIYEQYFGPGTRLTVT.

In regard to this clone: The CDR3 extends 3 residues past the end of the read, so its final part is completed from the germline J gene. The genes are TRBV19 and TRBJ1-2, with D possibly being TRBD1 (6 bases). CDR3 length equals 13 residues. CDR1 LNHDA and CDR2 SQIVND come from the germline V gene (reference sequence). The V gene lost 8 bases and the J gene lost 4 bases, with 14 bases spanning the gap. The CDR3 bases that were read are TGTGCCAGTCAGATCGGGACATCCTATGGC. As protein: CASQIGTSYG. The whole CDR3 sequence reads CASQIGTSYGYTF.

The part of the CDR3 DNA that was read is TGCGCCAGCAGCTCAGGGGGGCCCTCCTACAATGAG. It encodes CASSSGGPSYNE. Given in full, the CDR3 is CASSSGGPSYNEQFF. This chain links TRBV5-1 with TRBJ2-1, with D possibly being TRBD1 (7 bases). The sequenced fragment ends 3 residues before the CDR3 boundary, so the rest is inferred from the germline J gene. Per the germline V gene, CDR1 is SGHRS and CDR2 is YFSETQ. Trimming left V 3 bases short and J 0 bases short, with 10 bases between. CDR3 size: 15 residues.

Concerning this clone itself: The read terminates 3 residues ahead of where the CDR3 ends, so the germline J gene completes it. The chain links TRBV28 to TRBJ2-1; D is perhaps TRBD2 (7 bases). Deletions cut 6 bases from V and 2 bases from J, with 20 bases between. Germline V gene sequence: CDR1 MDHEN, CDR2 SYDVKM. This CDR3 region has 17 residues. CDR3 amino acids: CASRHMPGGGAYNEQFF. Incomplete CDR3 DNA: TGTGCCAGCAGGCATATGCCCGGAGGGGGGGCCTACAATGAG.

Note on this clone: The CDR3 is cut off 3 residues early in the read; its end comes from the germline J gene. The V gene is TRBV2, the J gene TRBJ2-1, with D possibly matching TRBD1 (5 bases). The CDR3 loop spans 14 amino acids. V was shortened by 3 bases and J by 5 bases, with 11 bases between the two germline ends. Germline V gene lookup returns CDR1 SNHLY and CDR2 FYNNEI. The sequenced CDR3 bases are TGTGCCAGCAGTGATGGGGCGGTGGACAATGAG. This gives the protein CASSDGAVDNE. The CDR3 in full is CASSDGAVDNEQFF.

In regard to this clone: The read gets to within 3 residues of the CDR3 end, and the germline J gene fills in the rest. The chain uses TRBV18 and TRBJ1-5; D is ambiguous. V was trimmed by 3 bases and J by 5 bases, leaving 8 bases between them. Germline V CDR1 and CDR2: KGHSH, LQKENI. The CDR3 has 13 residues. The part of the CDR3 DNA that was read is TGTGCCAGCTCACCGTCAGAGGATCAGCCC. Its protein product is CASSPSEDQP. The full CDR3 is CASSPSEDQPQHF.

CDR3 bases read: TGTGCCAGTAACCTTGGTCCGAGGACTGAA. Translation: CASNLGPRTE. The whole CDR3 is CASNLGPRTEAFF. The chain couples TRBV19 to TRBJ1-1; no reliable D call. The CDR3 extends 3 residues past the end of the read, so its final part is completed from the germline J gene. The CDR3 contains 13 residues. The V and J ends lost 7 bases and 5 bases respectively, with 14 bases between them. Germline CDR1 and CDR2: LNHDA and SQIVND (reference sequence).

Worth noting for this clone: The read terminates 3 residues before the CDR3 end, so the remaining end is supplied by the germline J gene. This rearrangement joins TRBV10-3 to TRBJ1-5; a weak D match, TRBD1 (5 bases). V lost 10 bases to trimming and J lost 3 bases, with 16 bases between them. Germline V gene data show CDR1 as ENHRY and CDR2 as SYGVKD. There are 14 residues in the CDR3. The CDR3 bases that were read are TGTGCCACCAGAGAGACGGACAACAATCAGCCC. Translation gives CATRETDNNQP. The full CDR3 is CATRETDNNQPQHF.

Note on this clone: Sequencing ends 3 residues short of the CDR3 end; the germline J gene provides the rest. V gene TRBV19 combines with J gene TRBJ2-2, with 10 bases lining up with TRBD2. V shed 4 bases and J 4 bases; nucleotides not matched to a gene: 9. This CDR3 has 17 residues. CDR1 LNHDA and CDR2 SQIVND come from the germline V gene (reference sequence). The covered CDR3 bases are TGTGCCAGTAGTAAGGCTAGCGGGAGTTTTGGCACCGGGGAG. Translated, it gives CASSKASGSFGTGE. The full CDR3 reads CASSKASGSFGTGELFF.

Notes on this clone: The CDR3 end falls 3 residues outside the read, so it is completed with the germline J gene. This chain connects TRBV5-1 to TRBJ1-3; D is undetermined. V was pared by 0 bases and J by 0 bases, with 22 bases between. Germline-derived CDR1 and CDR2 are SGHRS and YFSETQ. The CDR3 covers 20 residues. The CDR3 DNA, read in part, is TGCGCCAGCAGCTTGGTCGGGTCCACTGAACCTTACGTCTCTGGAAACACC. Protein: CASSLVGSTEPYVSGNT. The CDR3 reads in full as CASSLVGSTEPYVSGNTIYF.

About this clone itself: The CDR3 is cut off 3 residues early in the read; its end comes from the germline J gene. The chain has TRBV14 and TRBJ2-3; TRBD2 matches 9 bases. V was pared by 4 bases and J by 7 bases, with 12 bases of the junction left unmatched. This CDR3 spans 16 amino acids. The germline CDR1 and CDR2 sequences are SGHDN and FVKESK. Incomplete CDR3 DNA: TGTGCCAGCAGCCGTTCTCGACTAGCGGTCCAGAATACG. This codes for CASSRSRLAVQNT. The whole CDR3 sequence reads CASSRSRLAVQNTQYF.

In the case of this clone: The observed sequence ends 3 residues before the CDR3 terminus, with the missing tail filled in from the germline J gene. The J gene is TRBJ2-3, the V gene TRBV9; 8 nucleotides match TRBD2. CDR3 size: 16 residues. With 3 bases clipped from V and 3 bases from J, the junction kept 9 bases outside the gene matches. Germline values: CDR1 SGDLS, CDR2 YYNGEE. CDR3 DNA, as far as it was read: TGTGCCAGCAGCGACCCCCGGGGGGGTCGAACAGATACG. Its protein product is CASSDPRGGRTDT. The whole CDR3 is CASSDPRGGRTDTQYF.

A word on this clone: The observed sequence ends 3 residues before the CDR3 terminus, with the missing tail filled in from the germline J gene. Other DNA sequences in the sample encode the same CDR3. This chain connects TRBV30 to TRBJ2-1; 7 nucleotides match TRBD1. Germline V gene data show CDR1 as GTSNPN and CDR2 as SVGIG (reference sequence). The CDR3 consists of 12 residues. V shed 0 bases and J 7 bases; nucleotides not matched to a gene: 0. CDR3 amino acids: CAWSVQGNEQFF. CDR3 bases read: TGTGCCTGGAGTGTACAGGGGAATGAG.

On this clone itself: The CDR3 end falls 3 residues outside the read, so it is completed with the germline J gene. This chain uses TRBV5-5 with TRBJ2-1; 9 nucleotides align to TRBD1. The CDR3 is 15 amino acids. CDR1 and CDR2 from the germline V gene are SGHKS and YYEKEE (reference sequence). Trimming cost V 3 bases and J 9 bases; bases outside gene matches: 10. The CDR3 loop reads CASSSSGTGLREQFF. Partial CDR3 DNA: TGTGCCAGCAGCTCATCCGGGACAGGGCTCCGTGAG.